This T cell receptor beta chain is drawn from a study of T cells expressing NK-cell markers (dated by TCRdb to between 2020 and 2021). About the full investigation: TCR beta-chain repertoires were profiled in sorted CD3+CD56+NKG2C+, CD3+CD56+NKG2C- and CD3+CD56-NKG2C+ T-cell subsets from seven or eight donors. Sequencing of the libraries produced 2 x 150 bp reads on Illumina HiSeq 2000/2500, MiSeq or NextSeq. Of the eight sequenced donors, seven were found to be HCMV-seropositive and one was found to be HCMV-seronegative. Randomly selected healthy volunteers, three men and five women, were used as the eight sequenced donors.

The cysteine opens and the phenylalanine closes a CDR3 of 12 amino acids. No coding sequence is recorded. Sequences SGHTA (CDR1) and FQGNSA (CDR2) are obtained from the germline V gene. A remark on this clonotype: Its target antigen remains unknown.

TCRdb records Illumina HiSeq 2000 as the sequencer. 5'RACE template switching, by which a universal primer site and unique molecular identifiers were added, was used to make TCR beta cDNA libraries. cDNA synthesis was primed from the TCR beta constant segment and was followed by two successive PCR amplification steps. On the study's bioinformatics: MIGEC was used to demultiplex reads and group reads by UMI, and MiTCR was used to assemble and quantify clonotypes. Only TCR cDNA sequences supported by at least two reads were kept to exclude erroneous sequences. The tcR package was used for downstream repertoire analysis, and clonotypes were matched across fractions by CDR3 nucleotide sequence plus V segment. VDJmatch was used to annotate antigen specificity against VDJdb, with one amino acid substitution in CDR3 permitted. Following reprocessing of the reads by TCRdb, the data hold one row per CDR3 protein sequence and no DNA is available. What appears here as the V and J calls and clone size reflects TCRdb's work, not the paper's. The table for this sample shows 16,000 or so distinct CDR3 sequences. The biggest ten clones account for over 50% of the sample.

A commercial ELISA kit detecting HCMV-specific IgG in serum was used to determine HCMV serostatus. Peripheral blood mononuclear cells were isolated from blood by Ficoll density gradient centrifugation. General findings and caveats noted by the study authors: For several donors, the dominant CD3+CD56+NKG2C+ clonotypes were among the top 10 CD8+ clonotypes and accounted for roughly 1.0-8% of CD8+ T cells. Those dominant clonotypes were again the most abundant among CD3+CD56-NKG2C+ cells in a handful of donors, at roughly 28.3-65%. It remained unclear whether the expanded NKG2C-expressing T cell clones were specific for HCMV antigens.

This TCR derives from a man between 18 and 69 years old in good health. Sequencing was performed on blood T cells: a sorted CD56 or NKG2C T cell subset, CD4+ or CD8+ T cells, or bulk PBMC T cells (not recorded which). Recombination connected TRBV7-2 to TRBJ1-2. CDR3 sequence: CASSWNGADHTF.